A selection of T cell receptor beta chains follows, all from one sample in a study of B cell selection in AIRE deficiency. Sequencing used immunoSEQ multiplex PCR; TCRdb keeps in-frame clones, though not all of them. The sample holds tens of thousands of clones; 80% to 95% are singletons and the top ten take 1.1%. The source material was CD4+CD25+ Tregs sorted from PBMCs. The receptors shown here come from a human donor in good health. Each CDR3 is given with its conserved first and last residue. Each record gives: J gene, D gene, V gene, clone size, CDR3 protein, CDR3 DNA. D genes are given only for firm matches. Clone size is given for some rows only: seen once, a few or many times, or a class if the clone is expanded.

TRBJ1-6	NA	TRBV7-2	once	CASNIKVISYNSPLHF	TGTGCCAGCAACATCAAAGTGATTAGCTATAATTCACCCCTCCACTTT
TRBJ2-7	NA	TRBV29-1	NA	CSVQGSYEQYF	TGCAGCGTTCAGGGCTCCTACGAGCAGTACTTC
TRBJ2-3	TRBD1	TRBV7-3	NA	CASSRGTGSTDTQYF	TGTGCCAGCAGCCGAGGGACAGGTAGCACAGATACGCAGTATTTT
TRBJ2-2	TRBD2	TRBV27	NA	CASSPPPGLAGGDTGELFF	TGTGCCAGCAGTCCCCCCCCGGGACTAGCGGGGGGGGACACCGGGGAGCTGTTTTTT
TRBJ1-4	NA	TRBV7-2	NA	CASSPPGSPATNEKLFF	TGTGCCAGCAGCCCCCCCGGATCCCCAGCAACTAATGAAAAACTGTTTTTT
TRBJ1-2	TRBD1	TRBV9	NA	CASSVGDRNYGYTF	TGTGCCAGCAGCGTGGGGGACAGGAACTATGGCTACACCTTC
TRBJ2-3	NA	TRBV7-3	NA	CASSTTNGKESTDTQYF	TGTGCCAGCAGCACCACCAACGGGAAGGAAAGCACAGATACGCAGTATTTT
TRBJ2-3	NA	TRBV13	NA	CASSLGVRGADTQYF	TGTGCCAGCAGCTTAGGTGTAAGGGGGGCAGATACGCAGTATTTT
TRBJ2-5	NA	TRBV19	once	CASSIQGRETQYF	TGTGCCAGTAGTATCCAGGGGAGAGAGACCCAGTACTTC
TRBJ1-6	TRBD1	TRBV10-3	NA	CAISEPGTGGIAALHF	TGTGCCATCAGTGAGCCCGGGACAGGGGGCATTGCAGCCCTCCACTTT
TRBJ2-3	NA	TRBV7-2	NA	CASSSRRDTQYF	TGTGCCAGCAGCTCCCGGAGAGATACGCAGTATTTT
TRBJ2-5	NA	TRBV15	NA	CATSRALRETQYF	TGTGCCACCAGCAGAGCCCTACGGGAGACCCAGTACTTC
TRBJ2-5	NA	TRBV28	NA	CASNTDSQETQYF	TGTGCCAGCAATACGGACAGTCAAGAGACCCAGTACTTC
TRBJ2-7	TRBD1	TRBV7-2	NA	CASSLVDRGSYEQYF	TGTGCCAGCAGCTTAGTGGACAGGGGGTCCTACGAGCAGTACTTC
TRBJ1-1	TRBD1	TRBV5-1	NA	CASSPGTGEYTEAFF	TGCGCCAGCAGCCCAGGGACAGGGGAGTACACTGAAGCTTTCTTT
TRBJ1-5	NA	TRBV19	NA	CASSIPRQGQPQHF	TGTGCCAGTAGTATCCCACGGCAGGGGCAGCCCCAGCATTTT
TRBJ1-5	NA	TRBV2	NA	CASSVDLGNQPQHF	TGTGCCAGCAGTGTGGACTTGGGCAATCAGCCCCAGCATTTT
TRBJ2-1	NA	TRBV6-4	NA	CASSDSLFGNEQFF	TGTGCCAGCAGTGACTCACTCTTCGGGAATGAGCAGTTCTTC
TRBJ1-5	NA	TRBV2	few	CASAREGPGQPQHF	TGTGCCAGCGCCCGTGAGGGGCCCGGTCAGCCCCAGCATTTT
TRBJ2-7	NA	TRBV27	NA	CASSFIAGSPPSYEQYF	TGTGCCAGCAGTTTTATTGCGGGGTCGCCCCCTTCCTACGAGCAGTACTTC
TRBJ2-3	NA	TRBV9	NA	CASSVAVGGTDTQYF	TGTGCCAGCAGCGTAGCTGTGGGGGGCACAGATACGCAGTATTTT
TRBJ1-5	TRBD1	TRBV28	NA	CASSSSTQGQWGKPQHF	TGTGCCAGCAGCTCAAGTACTCAGGGACAGTGGGGTAAGCCCCAGCATTTT
TRBJ1-2	NA	TRBV27	NA	CASGRGYGYTF	TGTGCCAGTGGGAGAGGCTATGGCTACACCTTC
TRBJ1-1	NA	TRBV18	NA	CASSTNTEAFF	TGTGCCAGCTCTACGAACACTGAAGCTTTCTTT
TRBJ1-1	TRBD1	TRBV11-2	NA	CASSLVGRGKVRTEAFF	TGTGCCAGCAGCTTAGTAGGCAGGGGGAAGGTTAGGACTGAAGCTTTCTTT
TRBJ1-1	NA	TRBV5-4	few	CASRQTGEHPMFEAFF	TGTGCCAGCAGACAAACAGGAGAGCACCCTATGTTTGAAGCTTTCTTT
TRBJ2-3	TRBD2	TRBV7-2	NA	CASSLLLAGGIRDTQYF	TGTGCCAGCAGCTTATTACTAGCGGGGGGAATTCGGGATACGCAGTATTTT
TRBJ1-4	TRBD1	TRBV4-3	NA	CASSQGGQSNEKLFF	TGCGCCAGCAGCCAGGGGGGACAGTCTAATGAAAAACTGTTTTTT
TRBJ2-7	NA	TRBV5-6	NA	CASSSAYEQYF	TGTGCCAGCAGCAGTGCCTACGAGCAGTACTTC
TRBJ1-2	TRBD1	TRBV7-9	NA	CASSSRDSYGYTF	TGTGCCAGCAGCTCCCGGGACAGCTATGGCTACACCTTC
TRBJ2-5	NA	TRBV7-2	few	CASSTFQETQYF	TGTGCCAGCAGCACATTCCAAGAGACCCAGTACTTC
TRBJ1-3	TRBD1	TRBV18	NA	CASSPRTGLFGAGNTIYF	TGTGCCAGCTCACCTCGGACAGGTCTCTTCGGGGCTGGAAACACCATATATTTT
TRBJ2-6	NA	TRBV11-2	NA	CASSVNGKQQSRANVLTF	TGTGCCAGCAGCGTTAATGGCAAGCAACAAAGTCGGGCCAACGTCCTGACTTTC
TRBJ2-5	TRBD1	TRBV5-8	NA	CASSTLRQGQETQYF	TGTGCCAGCAGCACCCTCCGACAGGGACAAGAGACCCAGTACTTC
TRBJ2-1	NA	TRBV18	NA	CASSPRGARMHEQFF	TGTGCCAGCTCACCACGGGGGGCCCGTATGCATGAGCAGTTCTTC
TRBJ2-5	TRBD2	TRBV7-8	NA	CASSPVGTSGEGQYF	TGTGCCAGCAGCCCCGTCGGGACTAGCGGGGAGGGCCAGTACTTC
TRBJ2-2	NA	TRBV11-3	once	CASSLGPVNTGELFF	TGTGCCAGCAGCTTAGGGCCAGTGAACACCGGGGAGCTGTTTTTT
TRBJ2-7	NA	TRBV23-1	NA	CASSQSGFYEQYF	TGCGCCAGCAGTCAATCAGGGTTCTACGAGCAGTACTTC
TRBJ2-2	NA	TRBV14	NA	CASSRVWTAVGELFF	TGTGCCAGCAGCCGAGTATGGACGGCAGTCGGGGAGCTGTTTTTT
TRBJ2-7	NA	TRBV21-1	NA	CASSPGGYEQYF	TGTGCCAGCAGCCCAGGGGGCTACGAGCAGTACTTC
TRBJ1-1	NA	TRBV6-6	NA	CASSYSRIPNTEAFF	TGTGCCAGCAGTTACTCGAGGATCCCGAACACTGAAGCTTTCTTT
TRBJ1-2	NA	TRBV5-1	NA	CASSLERAGAGGYTF	TGCGCCAGCAGCTTGGAGCGGGCAGGGGCTGGCGGCTACACCTTC